This T cell receptor beta chain was captured in a study of blood T cell repertoires in COVID-19. For the study at large: The samples span acute and convalescent COVID-19 from the United States, Italy and Spain. Nucleic acid was either cDNA or gDNA, and it came from T cells, B-cell-depleted T cells, or PBMCs.

The CDR3 covers 15 residues. Germline V lookup: CDR1 MNHEY, CDR2 SMNVEV (reference sequence). V gave up 7 bases and J gave up 1 base, with 16 bases separating them. Original processing methods: Estimation of nucleated cell counts was performed using reference gene primer amplification. Sequencing used immunoSEQ multiplex PCR; TCRdb keeps in-frame clones, though not all of them. The V and J calls and clone size are taken from that table; D and trimming were inferred from the DNA. Here the sample spans roughly 260,000 clones, 86% being singletons. This sequence was found in a man aged 40-49 years who had recovered from COVID-19. The rearrangement joins TRBV27 to TRBJ1-2; tentatively, D is TRBD1 (5 bases). The specimen was peripheral blood. The CDR3 protein is CASKTPQGNNYGYTF. The CDR3 DNA sequence: TGTGCCAGCAAAACCCCCCAGGGCAATAACTATGGCTACACCTTC.